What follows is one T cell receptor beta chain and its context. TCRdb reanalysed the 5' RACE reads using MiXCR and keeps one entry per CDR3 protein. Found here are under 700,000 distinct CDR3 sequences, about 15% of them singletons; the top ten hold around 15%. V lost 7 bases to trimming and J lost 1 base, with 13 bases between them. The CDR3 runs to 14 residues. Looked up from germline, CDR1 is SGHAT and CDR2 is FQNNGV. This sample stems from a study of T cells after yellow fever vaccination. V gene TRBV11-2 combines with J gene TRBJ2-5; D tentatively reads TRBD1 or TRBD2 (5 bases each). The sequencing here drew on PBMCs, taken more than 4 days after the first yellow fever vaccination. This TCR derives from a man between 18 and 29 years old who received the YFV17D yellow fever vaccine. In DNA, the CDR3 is TGTGCCAGCAACCCTCCAGGGAGCCAAGAGACCCAGTACTTC. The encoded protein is CASNPPGSQETQYF. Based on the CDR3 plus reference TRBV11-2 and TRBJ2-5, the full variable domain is EAGVAQSPRYKIIEKRQSVAFWCNPISGHATLYWYQQILGQGPKLLIQFQNNGVVDDSQLPKDRFSAERLKGVDSTLKIQPAKLEDSAVYLCASNPPGSQETQYFGPGTRLLVL.